These 11 T cell receptor beta chains share one sample of origin, sequenced in a study of T cells in Graves' hyperthyroidism and ophthalmopathy. RNA transcripts served as the template for amplifying TCR beta CDR3 regions. The HTBI set primed first-round TCR CDR3 RT-PCR. One entry per CDR3 protein, called by TCRdb with MiXCR from the multiplex PCR reads. Found here are around 240,000 distinct CDR3 sequences, roughly 15% of them singletons; the top ten hold more than 25%. The sequencing sample was made of blood. Receptors originate from a woman in her late teens or twenties with Graves' ophthalmopathy.

This clonotype was counted at least ten times. The chain carries TRBV24-1 and TRBJ2-7; perhaps TRBD2 as D (6 bases). The CDR3 sequence is 13 residues long. Trimming removed 4 bases from V and 5 bases from J, with 11 bases in between. Germline assignment: CDR1 KGHDR and CDR2 SFDVKD. The CDR3 DNA reads TGTGCCACCAGTGACGGCAGGGAGGACGAGCAGTACTTC. This translates into CATSDGREDEQYF.

Points on this clonotype: This may be a read error, as it is one base from a much larger clone. V usage is TRBV18 and J usage is TRBJ2-7; D might be TRBD2 (6 bases). Germline V gives CDR1 KGHSH, CDR2 LQKENI. The CDR3 has 15 amino acids. The CDR3 spells CAGSRPGLTTYEQYF. The CDR3 bases are TGTGCCGGCTCACGGCCGGGACTTACGACCTACGAGCAGTACTTC.

This clonotype was found many times. CDR3: CAATGNSNQPQHF. CDR3 in DNA: TGTGCCGCAACAGGGAATAGCAATCAGCCCCAGCATTTT. The chain uses TRBV10-3 and TRBJ1-5; TRBD1 might be the D (6 bases). Per the germline V gene, CDR1 is ENHRY and CDR2 is SYGVKD. V shed 11 bases and J shed 0 bases, with 11 bases lying between them. CDR3 length: 13 amino acids.

This clonotype has a count of ten or more. The chain joins TRBV20-1 to TRBJ1-1, with 7 nucleotides matching TRBD1. This CDR3 region has 15 residues. After removal of 0 bases from V and 1 base from J, the junction contained 5 bases not matched to a gene. Germline V gene lookup returns CDR1 DFQATT and CDR2 SNEGSKA (reference sequence). The CDR3 protein is CSARDHRQGNTEAFF. The CDR3 coding sequence is TGCAGTGCTAGAGATCATAGACAGGGGAACACTGAAGCTTTCTTT.

About this clonotype itself: Its ends do not fully match the called genes, so a read error is possible. The chain has TRBV2 and TRBJ2-7, with TRBD2 matching over 9 bases. The CDR3 sequence is 15 residues long. CDR1 and CDR2 (germline): SNHLY, FYNNEI. CDR3 in amino acids: CASTLEAGGSYGQYF. The CDR3 DNA reads TGTGCCAGCACCCTGGAGGCGGGGGGGTCCTACGGGCAGTACTTC.

This clonotype was counted ten times or more. The V gene is TRBV20-1, the J gene TRBJ2-1; TRBD2 aligns across 7 bases. The CDR3 spans 14 residues. V shed 3 bases, J shed 7 bases, and the junction held 9 bases outside the gene matches. Per germline, CDR1 DFQATT and CDR2 SNEGSKA (reference sequence). CDR3 sequence (DNA): TGCAGTGCTAGGGCCTTAACGGGAGGTAATGAGCAGTTCTTC. Translation: CSARALTGGNEQFF.

This clonotype was seen at least ten times. The chain has TRBV30 and TRBJ2-1; either TRBD1 or TRBD2 may fit D (7 bases each). The V end lost 0 bases, the J end lost 6 bases, and 12 bases lay between the germline ends. Germline CDR1 and CDR2: GTSNPN and SVGIG (reference sequence). The CDR3 loop spans 14 amino acids. CDR3 loop: CAWSVLRGGNEQFF. The DNA of the CDR3 is TGTGCCTGGAGTGTACTCAGGGGGGGCAATGAGCAGTTCTTC.

This clonotype came up many times. The rearrangement links TRBV28 to TRBJ1-2; 9 bases are shared with TRBD1. The germline CDR1 and CDR2 sequences are MDHEN and SYDVKM. CDR3 length: 14 amino acids. The V segment lost 5 bases and the J segment 2 bases; nucleotides outside the gene matches: 3. The CDR3 sequence: CASSRQGENYGYTF. CDR3 DNA sequence: TGTGCCAGCAGTCGACAGGGGGAAAACTATGGCTACACCTTC.

This clonotype has a count of ten or more. This rearrangement joins TRBV15 to TRBJ2-3; perhaps TRBD2 as D (7 bases). The CDR3 is 16 amino acids. V was shortened by 0 bases and J by 5 bases, with 15 bases between the two germline ends. Per the germline V gene, CDR1 is LNHNV and CDR2 is YYDKDF (reference sequence). In DNA, the CDR3 is TGTGCCACCAGCAGAGAAACGGCAAGGGGGGGAGATACGCAGTATTTT. It is translated as CATSRETARGGDTQYF. The full variable domain, with the rest looked up from reference TRBV15 and TRBJ2-3, is DAMVIQNPRYQVTQFGKPVTLSCSQTLNHNVMYWYQQKSSQAPKLLFHYYDKDFNNEADTPDNFQSRRPNTSFCFLDIRSPGLGDTAMYLCATSRETARGGDTQYFGPGTRLTVL.

This clonotype has a count of ten or more. V and J are TRBV5-1 and TRBJ1-6; D unclear. CDR1 and CDR2 from the germline V gene are SGHRS and YFSETQ. Trimming removed 2 bases at V and 4 bases at J, with 7 bases between. The CDR3 consists of 14 residues. The CDR3 nucleotides read TGCGCCAGCAGCTTTTCAGAGTATAATTCACCCCTCCACTTT. Its translation is CASSFSEYNSPLHF.

Details on this clonotype: With a much larger clone just one base away, this may be a read error. The chain carries TRBV11-3 and TRBJ2-3; TRBD1 might be the D (6 bases). The CDR3 consists of 14 residues. Trimming removed 6 bases from V and 4 bases from J, with 14 bases in between. Germline loops: CDR1 SGHNT, CDR2 YENEEA. CDR3 sequence reads: CASSTTGVPDTQYF. The CDR3 bases are TGTGCCAGCAGTACGACAGGAGTCCCAGATACGCAGTATTTT. Using reference TRBV11-3 and TRBJ2-3 for the parts outside the CDR3, the full variable domain is EAGVVQSPRYKIIEKKQPVAFWCNPISGHNTLYWYLQNLGQGPELLIRYENEEAVDDSQLPKDRFSAERLKGVDSTLKIQPAELGDSAVYLCASSTTGVPDTQYFGPGTRLTVL.